Below, 11 T cell receptor beta chains from the same sample are listed, as sequenced in a study of OX40 agonist ivuxolimab in advanced cancers. The assay was immunoSEQ multiplex PCR, and TCRdb's table has in-frame clones only and misses some. The repertoire consists of 77,000 or so clones, with 90% occurring once and the leading ten covering less than 2%. Sequencing was performed on CD4+ or CD8+ T cells sorted from blood, taken in a trial of the OX40 agonist ivuxolimab. Receptor source: an adult with an advanced solid tumor such as melanoma, head and neck, liver or kidney cancer.

The chain joins TRBV18 to TRBJ1-1; D may be TRBD1 (6 bases). With 0 bases removed from V and 7 bases from J, the gap between germline ends came to 12 bases. The CDR3 is 14 amino acids. CDR1 and CDR2 (germline): KGHSH, LQKENI. CDR3 nucleotide sequence: TGTGCCAGCTCACCACCGTGGCAGGGGATTGAAGCTTTCTTT. Residues: CASSPPWQGIEAFF.

This clone appeared a single time. CDR3 bases: TGTGCCAGCAGCTTAGTGGCGGGCCTGGCTGAGCAGTTCTTC. It codes for CASSLVAGLAEQFF. The genes are TRBV7-6 and TRBJ2-1; perhaps TRBD2 as D (5 bases). This CDR3 has 14 residues. V gave up 1 base and J gave up 9 bases, with 13 bases separating them. Germline-derived CDR1 and CDR2 are SGHVS and FNYEAQ.

The rearrangement links TRBV11-2 to TRBJ1-1; possible D gene TRBD1, 5 bases. CDR1 is SGHAT and CDR2 is FQNNGV in the germline V gene. This CDR3 comprises 15 residues. Trimming took off 1 base at V and 1 base at J, with 10 bases between the two ends. The CDR3 sequence is CASSLAFGTNTEAFF. As DNA, the CDR3 is TGTGCCAGCAGCTTAGCGTTCGGGACGAACACTGAAGCTTTCTTT.

The chain recombines TRBV25-1 with TRBJ1-5; 8 positions match TRBD1. Germline CDR1 and CDR2: MGHDK and SYGVNS. CDR3 length: 17 amino acids. Trimming removed 1 base from V and 6 bases from J; junction bases left unmatched: 11. The CDR3 spells CASSECPRDRRGQPQHF. CDR3 DNA: TGTGCCAGCAGTGAATGCCCCCGGGACAGGAGAGGTCAGCCCCAGCATTTT.

The chain is built from TRBV5-5 and TRBJ2-6; D call uncertain. The germline V and J ends were trimmed by 4 bases and 0 bases, with 11 bases remaining between them. This CDR3 comprises 16 residues. In germline, CDR1 is SGHKS, CDR2 YYEKEE (reference sequence). The CDR3 nucleotides are TGTGCCAGCAGCCAGCGACCCGACTCTGGGGCCAACGTCCTGACTTTC. This sequence encodes CASSQRPDSGANVLTF.

The chain couples TRBV7-2 to TRBJ2-3; 11 nucleotides match TRBD2. Germline assignment: CDR1 SGHTA and CDR2 FQGNSA. V lost 5 bases and J lost 1; bases outside the gene matches: 8. This CDR3 contains 17 residues. The CDR3 DNA reads TGTGCCAGCAGCCCATCTAGCGGGGGGAGTGGCACAGATACGCAGTATTTT. It encodes CASSPSSGGSGTDTQYF. Using reference TRBV7-2 and TRBJ2-3 for the parts outside the CDR3, the full variable domain is GAGVSQSPSNKVTEKGKDVELRCDPISGHTALYWYRQSLGQGLEFLIYFQGNSAPDKSGLPSDRFSAERTGGSVSTLTIQRTQQEDSAVYLCASSPSSGGSGTDTQYFGPGTRLTVL.

The rearrangement links TRBV12-5 to TRBJ2-2; a possible D gene is TRBD2 (6 bases). There are 14 residues in the CDR3. Germline-derived CDR1 and CDR2 are LGHNT and FRNRAP. Between the trimmed V and J ends, which lost 1 base and 6 bases, there was a span of 9 bases. CDR3 sequence reads: CASGLAGGPGELFF. CDR3 nucleotide sequence: TGTGCTAGTGGTTTGGCCGGGGGACCCGGGGAGCTGTTTTTT.

This clone was observed a single time. V gene TRBV7-2 combines with J gene TRBJ2-3; TRBD2 matches at 8 bases. Unmatched junction bases numbered 5, after V lost 2 bases and J lost 4 bases. Per germline, CDR1 SGHTA and CDR2 FQGNSA. The CDR3 loop spans 15 amino acids. The CDR3 bases are TGTGCCAGCAGCTTACCGGGAGGGCTTGCAGATACGCAGTATTTT. Amino acid sequence: CASSLPGGLADTQYF. Full variable domain (rest looked up from reference TRBV7-2 and TRBJ2-3): GAGVSQSPSNKVTEKGKDVELRCDPISGHTALYWYRQSLGQGLEFLIYFQGNSAPDKSGLPSDRFSAERTGGSVSTLTIQRTQQEDSAVYLCASSLPGGLADTQYFGPGTRLTVL.

The chain couples TRBV7-9 to TRBJ1-4, with TRBD1 identical over 9 bases. The junction had 6 bases not matched to a gene; V was cut back by 2 bases and J by 8 bases. Germline-derived CDR1 and CDR2 are SEHNR and FQNEAQ (reference sequence). The CDR3 consists of 15 residues. The CDR3 DNA reads TGTGCCAGCAGCTTATCCGGGACAGGGTCCGAAAAACTGTTTTTT. Translating gives CASSLSGTGSEKLFF.

The chain carries TRBV11-2 and TRBJ1-1; D gene ambiguous. This CDR3 is built from 13 residues. CDR1 is SGHAT and CDR2 is FQNNGV in the germline V gene. V lost 2 bases, J lost 4 bases, and 8 bases lay in between. The CDR3 DNA reads TGTGCCAGCAGCTTATTTCGGGGCACTGAAGCTTTCTTT. It encodes CASSLFRGTEAFF.

The chain employs TRBV27 and TRBJ1-5; tentatively, D is TRBD1 (5 bases). CDR1 and CDR2 from the germline V gene are MNHEY and SMNVEV (reference sequence). V was pared by 10 bases and J by 7 bases, with 17 bases between. The CDR3 consists of 13 residues. The CDR3 sequence is CAIGEDGWQPQHF. Written as DNA, the CDR3 is TGTGCCATAGGGGAGGACGGTTGGCAGCCCCAGCATTTT.